This entry features one TCR beta chain sequence. Its antigen is currently unknown. The table came from immunoSEQ multiplex PCR; TCRdb's copy has only in-frame clones and leaves some out. The sample records 100,000 to 120,000 clones, 70% to 90% being singletons. This CDR3 region has 16 residues. Per the germline V gene, CDR1 is LGHNT and CDR2 is FRNRAP. V lost 6 bases, J lost 3 bases, and 21 bases lay in between. The data were obtained in a study of cytomegalovirus exposure and HLA in healthy donors. Study findings and constraints: Both high specificity and high sensitivity reportedly marked the classifier's diagnosis of cytomegalovirus status. The tendency of first-cohort TCR clusters to co-occur in the 130 or so validation repertoires was identified by a subsequent analysis. Altogether, 170 or so TCR beta chains were recorded as cytomegalovirus-associated.

Input material: PBMCs. This TCR was sampled from a woman aged 18-29 years in good health and CMV-seropositive. The V and J genes are TRBV12-5 and TRBJ2-7; D unclear. CDR3 nucleotide sequence: TGTGCTAGTGGCCGGTCTGGAGCCGGCTATCACTACGAGCAGTACTTC. It is translated as CASGRSGAGYHYEQYF.